This TCR beta chain was identified during a study of blood T cell repertoires in COVID-19. The protocol was immunoSEQ multiplex PCR, while the TCRdb copy is restricted to in-frame clones and leaves out a portion. Of some 250,000 clones in the sample, around 87% are singletons; the top ten hold about 5%. The sequence was collected from a woman aged 55-69 years with COVID-19, enrolled during active disease. Material for sequencing was peripheral blood.

DNA for the CDR3: TGTGCCAGCACCCCAGGGACTACCGCCTACGAGCAGTACTTC. Amino acids: CASTPGTTAYEQYF. The chain recombines TRBV7-2 with TRBJ2-7; 7 positions match TRBD2. This CDR3 has 14 residues. Per germline, CDR1 SGHTA and CDR2 FQGNSA. The ends lost 7 bases at V and 2 bases at J; junction bases unmatched: 8.